These 3 T cell receptor beta chains originate from one sample sequenced in a study of blood T cell repertoires in COVID-19. Clones were read by immunoSEQ multiplex PCR, and TCRdb kept only the in-frame ones, dropping some. The sample gives about 68,000 clones, 90% to 95% of which show up once; approximately 7% is in the top ten. The sample taken for sequencing was peripheral blood. These receptors all stem from a man in his forties with COVID-19, enrolled during active disease.

The genes are TRBV3-1 (or the pseudogene TRBV3-2) and TRBJ1-5; 7 bases fit TRBD1. CDR1 and CDR2 (germline): LGHDT, YNNKEL (reference sequence). The CDR3 consists of 13 residues. The V segment lost 5 bases and the J segment 6 bases; nucleotides outside the gene matches: 4. CDR3 sequence (DNA): TGTGCCAGCAGCGTACAGGGGAGTCAGCCCCAGCATTTT. Amino acids: CASSVQGSQPQHF.

The J gene is TRBJ2-5, the V gene TRBV10-3; TRBD2 matches at 14 bases. This CDR3 spans 16 amino acids. Germline V CDR1 and CDR2: ENHRY, SYGVKD. The trim removed 5 bases at V and 2 bases at J, leaving 4 bases unmatched. The CDR3 DNA reads TGTGCCATCAGTAGAAGGACTAGCGGGGGGCAAGAGACCCAGTACTTC. Translated: CAISRRTSGGQETQYF.

The chain combines TRBV9 with TRBJ1-2, with D perhaps TRBD1 (5 bases). Trimming stripped 2 bases from V and 7 bases from J, with 15 bases between. The CDR3 runs to 14 residues. Per germline, CDR1 SGDLS and CDR2 YYNGEE. CDR3 sequence reads: CASSVSGSGSGYTF. In DNA, the CDR3 is TGTGCCAGCAGCGTGTCAGGGTCGGGTTCTGGCTACACCTTC.